The subject of this entry is one T cell receptor beta chain. The specificity of this receptor is unknown. The junction and the germline gene differ at one end; a read error may be behind it. The sample's treatment or condition label, decoded: some 19 received Ad26.COV2.S at low or high dose, single or two shots; a few received placebo; per-sample allocation not given. For vaccine and placebo recipients, repertoires were sequenced using samples collected on day 63 after the first injection. In Cohort 1b, 25 or so adults aged 18-55 years were enrolled at a single site in Boston, USA, between 29 July and 7 August 2020. Ad26.COV2.S was a replication-incompetent adenovirus type 26 vector that expressed a prefusion-stabilized SARS-CoV-2 spike protein derived from the original Wuhan strain. Reading from cysteine to phenylalanine, the CDR3 counts 12 amino acids. The entry retains the CDR3 DNA only, 36 bases that are in frame from base 1. In the germline V gene (reference sequence), CDR1 corresponds to LNHNV and CDR2 to YYDKDF.

TCRbeta CDR3 regions were sequenced with the immunoSEQ Assay. After extraction, genomic DNA underwent amplification by bias-controlled multiplex PCR, followed by high-throughput sequencing. The authors processed their data as follows. To quantify the absolute abundance of every unique TCRbeta CDR3 region, sequences were collapsed and filtered. Usable DNA was measured by amplifying reference genes present in all nucleated cells, and TCRbeta template counts were normalized to that usable DNA to estimate T cell fraction. Repertoire TCRs were annotated as SARS-CoV-2-specific when V gene, CDR3 amino acid sequence and J gene were exactly matched to a known reactive TCR set. MIRA supplied the reference SARS-CoV-2 TCR set, which was filtered for enrichment in COVID-19-positive ImmuneCODE repertoires so that public or cross-reactive TCRs were removed. Using the MIRA antigens, annotated TCRs were further analysed by specific ORF or by position within an ORF. Depth was the summed frequency of annotated unique rearrangements, while breadth was defined as annotated unique rearrangements over total unique productive rearrangements. Two-sided Wilcoxon rank-sum tests were applied when comparing TCR breadth between groups. TCRdb took over this immuneACCESS table, retaining in-frame rearrangements with V and J assigned. Such tables are incomplete; in checked studies, under half of the missing clones stem from an unresolved V gene, and the remainder is unexplained. V and J calls plus clone size are reproduced from that table; the DNA served to infer D and trimming. The sample table shows 400,000 to 500,000 clones, and roughly nine tenths are seen once. The top ten clonotypes cover 2.5% of the sample.

The sample originates from a study of Ad26.COV2.S vaccination and SARS-CoV-2 variants (dated by TCRdb to about 2021). About the full investigation: Vaccine-arm donors were drawn from COV1001, a multicentre, randomized, double-blind, placebo-controlled phase I-IIa trial of Ad26.COV2.S in healthy adults. Ad26.COV2.S was administered intramuscularly at a dose of 5x10^10 or 1x10^11 viral particles, either as one shot or as two shots given 56 days apart. TCRbeta repertoire sequencing was used to assess the specificity and breadth of SARS-CoV-2-reactive T cell receptors after Ad26.COV2.S vaccination. The TCR-sequenced set comprised approximately 30 samples: some 19 Ad26.COV2.S vaccine recipients, 5 placebo recipients and 8 SARS-CoV-2 convalescent individuals. Trial participants were randomized into five groups of five, in which low-dose or high-dose Ad26.COV2.S was given once or twice, or placebo was given on both occasions. Blinding of investigators to trial group allocation was maintained during experiments and outcome assessment.

Points the paper makes about the study in general: The study was not powered for comparison of responses between vaccine doses or regimens. The authors noted that the TCR breadth and depth analyses may have underestimated total T cell responses. Non-spike TCR breadth was comparable between vaccine and placebo recipients, consistent with the vaccine containing only spike. Substantial breadth of spike-specific CD8+ and CD4+ T cell responses was reported after vaccination. Ad26.COV2.S recipients had higher spike-specific TCR breadth than placebo recipients (P = 0.0014).

The receptor comes from a person between 18 and 65 years old who received the Ad26.COV2.S COVID-19 vaccine or a placebo. The sequencing here drew on peripheral blood, taken in a trial of Ad26.COV2.S vaccine versus placebo. The receptor chain draws on TRBV15 and TRBJ2-1, and TRBD2 aligns with 8 junction nucleotides. The nucleotides read TGTGCCACCAGCAGAACTCCGGGACTAGTGATCTTC. It translates as CATSRTPGLVIF.